This paragraph covers one TCR beta chain sequence. Its antigen is still unknown. Treatment meaning: roughly 18 received Ad26.COV2.S at low or high dose, single or two shots; about 5 received placebo; per-sample allocation not given. On day 63 after the first injection, vaccine and placebo recipients gave samples. This person who donated was an adult of 18-55 years in Boston. Using immunoSEQ multiplex PCR, the repertoire was profiled, and TCRdb retains in-frame clones only, with some absent. Here the sample spans about 420,000 clones, more than 75% being singletons. The sample comes from a study of Ad26.COV2.S vaccination and SARS-CoV-2 variants. Notes on the study in general: People who got the vaccine or the placebo had similar non-spike TCR breadth. While placebo recipients had lower spike-specific TCR breadth, vaccine recipients had more.

V was clipped by 0 bases and J by 5 bases, with 13 bases between them. Germline V gives CDR1 LNHDA, CDR2 SQIVND (reference sequence). The CDR3 is 15 residues long. This specimen was peripheral blood, taken in a trial of Ad26.COV2.S vaccine versus placebo. This TCR derives from a person aged 18-60 years who received the Ad26.COV2.S COVID-19 vaccine or a placebo. The chain has TRBV19 and TRBJ2-5; weak D call: TRBD1 (6 bases). The chain's CDR3 is CASSIDRGAGETQYF. Here the CDR3 DNA reads TGTGCCAGTAGTATAGACAGGGGCGCGGGCGAGACCCAGTACTTC.